This T cell receptor (beta chain) was recovered during a study of T cell repertoires in cytomegalovirus infection. In the study overall: In public TCR beta signatures, there were indications of both CMV infection and matching HLA type.

This clonotype was recorded at least ten times. Its antigen is not known. Findings and limits, study-wide: Within the response measured ex vivo, HLA-C-restricted CMV-specific TCR beta clonotypes were dominant. The cumulative frequency of public TCR beta families distinguished individuals who carried CMV together with the relevant HLA.

Via MiXCR, TCRdb re-called the reads, giving one row per CDR3 protein. The sample consists of approximately 500,000 distinct CDR3 sequences, more than 15% of them appearing once. Germline-derived CDR1 and CDR2 are SEHNR and FQNEAQ (reference sequence). The germline V and J ends were trimmed by 0 bases and 1 base, with 12 bases remaining between them. The CDR3 totals 17 residues. The specimen sequenced was CD8+ T cells from PBMCs. The rearrangement joins TRBV7-9 to TRBJ2-2; tentative D call: TRBD1 (5 bases). The clonotype originates from a human donor in good health (CMV status not recorded). Some clones in this sample may be carry-over from other donors' samples. For the CDR3, the DNA is TGTGCCAGCAGCTTAGCCCCCGGGCAGGGGAACACCGGGGAGCTGTTTTTT. Translating gives CASSLAPGQGNTGELFF.